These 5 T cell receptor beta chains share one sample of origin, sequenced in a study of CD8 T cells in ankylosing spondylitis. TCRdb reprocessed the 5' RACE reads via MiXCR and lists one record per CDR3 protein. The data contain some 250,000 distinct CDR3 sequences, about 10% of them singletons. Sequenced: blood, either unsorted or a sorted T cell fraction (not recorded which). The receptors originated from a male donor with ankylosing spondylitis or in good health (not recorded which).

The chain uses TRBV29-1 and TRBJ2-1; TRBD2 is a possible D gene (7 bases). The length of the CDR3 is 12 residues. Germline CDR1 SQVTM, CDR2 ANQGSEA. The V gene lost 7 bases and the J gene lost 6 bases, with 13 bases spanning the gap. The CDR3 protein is CSAERGGNEQFF. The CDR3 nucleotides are TGCAGCGCCGAGAGGGGGGGCAATGAGCAGTTCTTC.

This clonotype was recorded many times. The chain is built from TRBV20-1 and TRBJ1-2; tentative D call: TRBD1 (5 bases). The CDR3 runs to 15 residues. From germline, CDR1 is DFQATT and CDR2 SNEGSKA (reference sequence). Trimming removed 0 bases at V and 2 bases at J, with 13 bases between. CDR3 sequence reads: CSARDFEQGNYGYTF. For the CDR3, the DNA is TGCAGTGCTAGAGATTTTGAGCAGGGCAACTATGGCTACACCTTC.

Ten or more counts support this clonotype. This CDR3 is CASSFGTAGEQYF. The CDR3 DNA reads as TGTGCCAGCAGCTTCGGGACGGCGGGGGAGCAGTACTTC. This chain joins TRBV7-3 and TRBJ2-7; possible D gene TRBD2, 6 bases. The CDR3 totals 13 residues. Germline V gene lookup returns CDR1 SGHTA and CDR2 FQGTGA. Deletions cut 3 bases from V and 7 bases from J, with 13 bases between. Full variable domain (outside the CDR3, taken from reference TRBV7-3 and TRBJ2-7): GAGVSQTPSNKVTEKGKYVELRCDPISGHTALYWYRQSLGQGPEFLIYFQGTGAADDSGLPNDRFFAVRPEGSVSTLKIQRTERGDSAVYLCASSFGTAGEQYFGPGTRLTVT.

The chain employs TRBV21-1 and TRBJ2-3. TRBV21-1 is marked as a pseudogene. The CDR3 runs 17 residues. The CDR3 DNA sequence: TGTGCCAGCAGCCAAAGCTTAAGCAGAAAGGCACCAGATACGCAGTATTTT. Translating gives CASSQSLSRKAPDTQYF.

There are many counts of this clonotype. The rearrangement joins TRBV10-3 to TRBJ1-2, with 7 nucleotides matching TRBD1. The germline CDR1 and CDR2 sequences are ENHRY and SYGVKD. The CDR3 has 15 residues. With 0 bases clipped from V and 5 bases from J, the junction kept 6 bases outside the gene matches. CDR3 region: CAISESGQDPYGYTF. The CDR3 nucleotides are TGTGCCATCAGTGAGTCCGGACAGGATCCATATGGCTACACCTTC.